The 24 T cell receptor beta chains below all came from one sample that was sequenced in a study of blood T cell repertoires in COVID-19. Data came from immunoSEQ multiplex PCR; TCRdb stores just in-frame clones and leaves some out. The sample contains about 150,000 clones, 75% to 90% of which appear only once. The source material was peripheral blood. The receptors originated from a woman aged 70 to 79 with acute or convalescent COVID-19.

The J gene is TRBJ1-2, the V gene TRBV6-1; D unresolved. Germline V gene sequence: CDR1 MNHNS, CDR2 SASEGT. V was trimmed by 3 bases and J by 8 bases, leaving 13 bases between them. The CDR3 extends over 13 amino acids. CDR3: CASSDGSVWGYTF. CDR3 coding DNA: TGTGCCAGCAGTGACGGGTCGGTCTGGGGCTACACCTTC.

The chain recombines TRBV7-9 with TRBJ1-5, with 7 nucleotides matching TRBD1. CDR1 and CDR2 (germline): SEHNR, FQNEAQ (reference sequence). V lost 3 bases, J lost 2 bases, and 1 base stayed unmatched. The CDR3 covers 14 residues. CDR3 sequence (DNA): TGTGCCAGCAGCTTCGGGACAGGCAATCAGCCCCAGCATTTT. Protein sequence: CASSFGTGNQPQHF.

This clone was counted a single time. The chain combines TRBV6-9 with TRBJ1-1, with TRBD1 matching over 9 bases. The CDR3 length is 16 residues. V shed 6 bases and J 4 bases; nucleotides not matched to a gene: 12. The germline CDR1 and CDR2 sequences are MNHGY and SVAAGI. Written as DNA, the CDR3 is TGTGCCAGCAGCCTAACAGGGGGCGAGGGGTGCACTGAAGCTTTCTTT. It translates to CASSLTGGEGCTEAFF.

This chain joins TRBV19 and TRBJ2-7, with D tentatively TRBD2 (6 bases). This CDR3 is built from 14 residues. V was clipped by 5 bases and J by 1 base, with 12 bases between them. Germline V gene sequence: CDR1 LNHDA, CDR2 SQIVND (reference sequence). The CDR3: CASSVPGVSYEQYF. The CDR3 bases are TGTGCCAGTAGTGTTCCGGGGGTTTCCTACGAGCAGTACTTC.

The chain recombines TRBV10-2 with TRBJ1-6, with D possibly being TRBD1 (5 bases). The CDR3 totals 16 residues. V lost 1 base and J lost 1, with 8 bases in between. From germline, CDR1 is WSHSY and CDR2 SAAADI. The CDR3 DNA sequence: TGCGCCAGCAGTGAGTTCTCAGGGTCCTATAATTCACCCCTCCACTTT. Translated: CASSEFSGSYNSPLHF.

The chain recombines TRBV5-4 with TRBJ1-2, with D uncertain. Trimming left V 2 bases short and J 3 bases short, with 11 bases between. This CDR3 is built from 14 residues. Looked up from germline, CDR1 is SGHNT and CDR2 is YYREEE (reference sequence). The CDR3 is CASSFTGIYYGYTF. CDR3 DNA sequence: TGTGCCAGCAGCTTCACGGGGATATACTATGGCTACACCTTC.

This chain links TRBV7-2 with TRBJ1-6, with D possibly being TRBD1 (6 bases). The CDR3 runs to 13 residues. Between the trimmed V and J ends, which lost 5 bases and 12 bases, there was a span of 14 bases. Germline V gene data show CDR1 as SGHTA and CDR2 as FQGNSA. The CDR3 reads CASSTDRSLPLHF. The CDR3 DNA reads TGTGCCAGCAGCACCGACAGGAGTCTACCCCTCCACTTT.

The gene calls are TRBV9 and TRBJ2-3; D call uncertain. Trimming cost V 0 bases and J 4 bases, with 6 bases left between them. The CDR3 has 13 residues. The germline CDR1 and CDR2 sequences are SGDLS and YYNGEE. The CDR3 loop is CASSVEPADTQYF. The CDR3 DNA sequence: TGTGCCAGCAGCGTAGAGCCCGCAGATACGCAGTATTTT.

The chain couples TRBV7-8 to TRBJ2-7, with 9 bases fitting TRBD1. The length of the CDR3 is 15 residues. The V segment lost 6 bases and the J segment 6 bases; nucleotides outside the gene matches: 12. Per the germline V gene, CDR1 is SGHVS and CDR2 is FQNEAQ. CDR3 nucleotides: TGTGCCAGCAGGTCCTCCGGGACAGGGATGGCCGAGCAGTACTTC. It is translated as CASRSSGTGMAEQYF.

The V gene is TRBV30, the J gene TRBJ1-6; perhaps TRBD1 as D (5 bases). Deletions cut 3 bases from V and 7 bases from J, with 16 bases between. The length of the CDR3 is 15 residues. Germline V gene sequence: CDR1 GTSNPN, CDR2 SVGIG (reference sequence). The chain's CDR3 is CAWSPPRYRNSPLHF. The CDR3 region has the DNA TGTGCCTGGAGCCCCCCCCGGTACAGGAATTCACCCCTCCACTTT.

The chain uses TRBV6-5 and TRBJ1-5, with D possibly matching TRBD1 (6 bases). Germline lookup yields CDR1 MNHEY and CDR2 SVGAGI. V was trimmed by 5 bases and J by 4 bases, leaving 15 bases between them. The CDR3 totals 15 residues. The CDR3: CASSPRGGQNQPQHF. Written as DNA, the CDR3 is TGTGCCAGCAGTCCCCGGGGGGGGCAAAATCAGCCCCAGCATTTT.

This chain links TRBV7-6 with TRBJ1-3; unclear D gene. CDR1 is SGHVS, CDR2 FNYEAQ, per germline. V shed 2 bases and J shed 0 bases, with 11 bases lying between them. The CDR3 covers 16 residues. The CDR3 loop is CASSLYAGSSGNTIYF. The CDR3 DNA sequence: TGTGCCAGCAGCTTATACGCGGGCAGCTCTGGAAACACCATATATTTT.

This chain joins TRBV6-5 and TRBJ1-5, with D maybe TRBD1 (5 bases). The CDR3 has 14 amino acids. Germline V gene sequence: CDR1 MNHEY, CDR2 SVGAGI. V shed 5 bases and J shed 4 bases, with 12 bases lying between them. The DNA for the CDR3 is TGTGCCAGCAGTCTTTCAGGGACTAATCAGCCCCAGCATTTT. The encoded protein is CASSLSGTNQPQHF.

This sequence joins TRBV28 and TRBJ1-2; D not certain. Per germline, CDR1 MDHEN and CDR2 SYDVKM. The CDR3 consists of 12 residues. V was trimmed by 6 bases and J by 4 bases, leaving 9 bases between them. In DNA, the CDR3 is TGTGCCAGCAGGACTGGAGGCTATGGCTACACCTTC. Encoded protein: CASRTGGYGYTF.

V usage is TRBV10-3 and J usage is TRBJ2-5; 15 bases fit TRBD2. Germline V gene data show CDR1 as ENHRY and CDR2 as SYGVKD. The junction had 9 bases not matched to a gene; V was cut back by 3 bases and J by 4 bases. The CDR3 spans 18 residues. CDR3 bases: TGTGCCATCAGTGACGGACTAGCGGGGGGGCTGGTGAGAGAGACCCAGTACTTC. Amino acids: CAISDGLAGGLVRETQYF.

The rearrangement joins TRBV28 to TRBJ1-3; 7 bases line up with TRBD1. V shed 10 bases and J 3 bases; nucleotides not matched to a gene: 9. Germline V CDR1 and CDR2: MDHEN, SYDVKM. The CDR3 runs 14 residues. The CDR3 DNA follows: TGTGCCACCCTTCGACAGGGAGGTGGAAACACCATATATTTT. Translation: CATLRQGGGNTIYF.

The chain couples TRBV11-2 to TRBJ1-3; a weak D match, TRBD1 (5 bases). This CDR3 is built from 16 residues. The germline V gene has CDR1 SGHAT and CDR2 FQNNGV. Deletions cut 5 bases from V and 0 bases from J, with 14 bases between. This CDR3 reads CASSDLGRASGNTIYF. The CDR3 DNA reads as TGTGCCAGCAGCGATCTTGGCAGGGCCTCTGGAAACACCATATATTTT. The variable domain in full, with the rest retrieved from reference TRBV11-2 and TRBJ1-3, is EAGVAQSPRYKIIEKRQSVAFWCNPISGHATLYWYQQILGQGPKLLIQFQNNGVVDDSQLPKDRFSAERLKGVDSTLKIQPAKLEDSAVYLCASSDLGRASGNTIYFGEGSWLTVV.

The CDR3 sequence is CAKRGSTDTQYF. In DNA form, the CDR3 reads TGTGCCAAGAGGGGGAGCACAGATACGCAGTATTTT. This chain links TRBV28 with TRBJ2-3; D perhaps matches TRBD1 (6 bases). Germline loops: CDR1 MDHEN, CDR2 SYDVKM. Trimming cost V 10 bases and J 0 bases, with 8 bases left between them. The CDR3 is 12 residues long.

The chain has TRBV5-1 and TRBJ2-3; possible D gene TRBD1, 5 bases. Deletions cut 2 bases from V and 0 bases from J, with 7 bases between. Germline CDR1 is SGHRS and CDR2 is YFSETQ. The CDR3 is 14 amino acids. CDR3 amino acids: CASSLQASTDTQYF. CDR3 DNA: TGCGCCAGCAGCTTACAGGCTAGCACAGATACGCAGTATTTT.

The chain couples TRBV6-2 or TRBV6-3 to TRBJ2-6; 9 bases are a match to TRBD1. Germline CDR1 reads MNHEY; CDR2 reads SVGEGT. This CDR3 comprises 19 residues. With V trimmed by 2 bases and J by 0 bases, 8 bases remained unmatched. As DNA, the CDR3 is TGTGCCAGCAGTTACCGACAAAAACAGGGGGCCTCTGGGGCCAACGTCCTGACTTTC. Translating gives CASSYRQKQGASGANVLTF.

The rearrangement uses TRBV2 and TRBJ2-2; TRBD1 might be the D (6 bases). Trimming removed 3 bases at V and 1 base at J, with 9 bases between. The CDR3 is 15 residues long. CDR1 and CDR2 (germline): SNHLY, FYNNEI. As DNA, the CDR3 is TGTGCCAGCAGTGAGCAGGGGCTGAACACCGGGGAGCTGTTTTTT. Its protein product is CASSEQGLNTGELFF. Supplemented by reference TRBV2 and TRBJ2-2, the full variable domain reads EPEVTQTPSHQVTQMGQEVILRCVPISNHLYFYWYRQILGQKVEFLVSFYNNEISEKSEIFDDQFSVERPDGSNFTLKIRSTKLEDSAMYFCASSEQGLNTGELFFGEGSRLTVL.

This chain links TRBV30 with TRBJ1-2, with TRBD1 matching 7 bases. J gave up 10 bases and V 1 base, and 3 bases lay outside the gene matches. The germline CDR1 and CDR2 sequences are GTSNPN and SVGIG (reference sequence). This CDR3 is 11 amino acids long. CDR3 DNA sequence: TGTGCCTGGAGTGCTACAGGGGCCTACACCTTC. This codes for CAWSATGAYTF.

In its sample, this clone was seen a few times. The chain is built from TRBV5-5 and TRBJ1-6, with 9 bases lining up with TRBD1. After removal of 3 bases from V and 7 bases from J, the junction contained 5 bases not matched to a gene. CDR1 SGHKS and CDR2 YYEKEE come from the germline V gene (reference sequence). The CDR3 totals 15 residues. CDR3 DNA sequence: TGTGCCAGCAGCTCCCGGACAGGGGAGAATTCACCCCTCCACTTT. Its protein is CASSSRTGENSPLHF.

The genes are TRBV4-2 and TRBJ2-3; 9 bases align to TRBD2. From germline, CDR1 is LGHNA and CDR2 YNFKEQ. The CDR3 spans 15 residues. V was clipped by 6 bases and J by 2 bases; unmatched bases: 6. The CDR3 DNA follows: TGTGCCAGCAGTCGAGGCGGGGGGGCCACAGATACGCAGTATTTT. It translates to CASSRGGGATDTQYF.